This entry lists 7 T cell receptor beta chains sequenced from one sample in a study of shared clonotypes between healthy human individuals. Produced via immunoSEQ multiplex PCR; TCRdb's table is partial and in-frame only. The sample has approximately 940,000 clones, approximately 76% seen once. The sequenced sample consisted of memory CD4+ T cells sorted from blood. The subset here: CD45RA-negative fraction. These receptor sequences come from a man between 18 and 29 years old in good health.

J is TRBJ2-2 and V is TRBV6-1; D might be TRBD2 (5 bases). Germline CDR1 and CDR2: MNHNS and SASEGT. The CDR3 is made up of 15 amino acids. V dropped 7 bases and J dropped 6 bases, with 18 bases sitting between them. CDR3 protein: CASILGLTTPGELFF. CDR3 nucleotides: TGTGCCAGCATCCTAGGACTCACTACCCCCGGGGAGCTGTTTTTT.

V gene TRBV10-3 combines with J gene TRBJ1-2, with D perhaps TRBD1 (5 bases). The CDR3 runs 12 residues. Trimming cost V 11 bases and J 3 bases, with 13 bases left between them. Germline values: CDR1 ENHRY, CDR2 SYGVKD. The CDR3: CAVESGHYGYTF. In DNA form, the CDR3 reads TGTGCCGTTGAGTCAGGGCACTATGGCTACACCTTC.

This clone was recorded only once. The CDR3 region is CASSIGQERGNQPQHF. The CDR3 coding sequence is TGTGCCAGTAGTATCGGACAGGAACGGGGCAATCAGCCCCAGCATTTT. J is TRBJ1-5 and V is TRBV19; 7 bases are a match to TRBD1. The CDR3 runs to 16 residues. CDR1 and CDR2 (germline): LNHDA, SQIVND (reference sequence). With 3 bases clipped from V and 2 bases from J, the junction kept 7 bases outside the gene matches.

The genes are TRBV5-1 and TRBJ2-1; 9 positions match TRBD1. This CDR3 region has 14 residues. Germline assignment: CDR1 SGHRS and CDR2 YFSETQ. V lost 0 bases to trimming and J lost 6 bases; unmatched junction nucleotides: 1. The CDR3, as DNA: TGCGCCAGCAGCTTGGACAGGGGGCCCAATGAGCAGTTCTTC. It translates to CASSLDRGPNEQFF.

CDR3 in amino acids: CASSLGDFGYTF. The CDR3 nucleotides are TGTGCCAGCAGCTTAGGGGACTTCGGCTACACCTTC. The rearrangement joins TRBV7-9 to TRBJ1-2, with D perhaps TRBD1 (5 bases). The germline gives CDR1 SEHNR, CDR2 FQNEAQ (reference sequence). CDR3 length equals 12 residues. Trimming cost V 1 base and J 8 bases, with 8 bases left between them.

In its sample, this clone was seen a few times. In the same sample, other DNA sequences code for this CDR3. The V call is TRBV7-9, the J call TRBJ1-5, with a possible D match to TRBD1 (5 bases). CDR3 length: 14 amino acids. V was cut by 5 bases and J by 2 bases, with 10 bases left in between. CDR1 SEHNR and CDR2 FQNEAQ come from the germline V gene (reference sequence). CDR3 sequence reads: CASSPGVGNQPQHF. DNA for the CDR3: TGTGCCAGCAGCCCGGGGGTCGGCAATCAGCCCCAGCATTTT. The full variable domain, its missing parts supplied by reference TRBV7-9 and TRBJ1-5, is DTGVSQNPRHKITKRGQNVTFRCDPISEHNRLYWYRQTLGQGPEFLTYFQNEAQLEKSRLLSDRFSAERPKGSFSTLEIQRTEQGDSAMYLCASSPGVGNQPQHFGDGTRLSIL.

The gene calls are TRBV5-1 and TRBJ1-1; D ambiguous. Trimming shortened V by 0 bases and J by 1 base, and 7 bases separated the two germline ends. Germline CDR1 SGHRS, CDR2 YFSETQ. The CDR3 totals 14 residues. The CDR3, as DNA: TGCGCCAGCAGCTTGGAGAAGGGGAACACTGAAGCTTTCTTT. It yields the protein CASSLEKGNTEAFF.